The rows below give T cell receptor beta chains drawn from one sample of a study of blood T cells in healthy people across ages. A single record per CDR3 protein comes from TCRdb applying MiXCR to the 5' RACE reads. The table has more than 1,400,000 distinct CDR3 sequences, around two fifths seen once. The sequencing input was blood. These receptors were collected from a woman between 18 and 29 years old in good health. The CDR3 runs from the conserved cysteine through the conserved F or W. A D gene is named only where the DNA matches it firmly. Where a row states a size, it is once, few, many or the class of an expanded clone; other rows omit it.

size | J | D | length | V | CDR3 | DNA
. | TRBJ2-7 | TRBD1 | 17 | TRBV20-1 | CSASRGAGQGLSYEQYF | TGCAGTGCTTCTCGAGGGGCGGGACAGGGACTCTCCTACGAGCAGTACTTC
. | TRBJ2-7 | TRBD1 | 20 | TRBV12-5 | CASGSPGTGTPGLFYNEQYF | TGTGCTAGTGGTTCCCCCGGGACAGGGACTCCCGGGCTTTTCTACAATGAGCAGTACTTC
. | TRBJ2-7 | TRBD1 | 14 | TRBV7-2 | CASSTDWTGSEQYF | TGTGCCAGCAGTACCGACTGGACAGGGAGTGAGCAGTACTTC
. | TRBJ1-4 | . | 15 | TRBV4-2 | CVSSQERERFGKLFF | TGTGTCAGCAGCCAAGAGCGGGAAAGGTTTGGGAAACTGTTTTTT
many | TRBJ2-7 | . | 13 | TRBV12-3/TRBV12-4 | CASSPAGSHEQYF | TGTGCCAGCAGTCCCGCCGGATCCCACGAGCAGTACTTC
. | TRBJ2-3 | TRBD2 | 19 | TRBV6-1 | CASSLRFGAGGIVFNTQYF | TGTGCCAGCAGTCTCCGGTTCGGGGCGGGAGGCATTGTTTTTAATACGCAGTATTTT
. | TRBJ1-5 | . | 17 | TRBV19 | CASSMNRGAIVNQPQHF | TGTGCCAGTAGTATGAATCGGGGGGCGATTGTAAATCAGCCCCAGCATTTT
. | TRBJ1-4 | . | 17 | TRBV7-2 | CASSPLGTQEANEKLFF | TGTGCCAGCAGCCCCTTGGGCACTCAGGAGGCTAATGAAAAACTGTTTTTT
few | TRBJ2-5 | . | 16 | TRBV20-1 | CSARDLSDTVLETQYF | TGCAGTGCTAGAGATCTTTCCGATACTGTCCTGGAGACCCAGTACTTC
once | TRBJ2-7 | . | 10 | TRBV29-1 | CPPGAREQYF | TGCCCACCGGGGGCCCGGGAGCAGTACTTC